This passage covers 9 T cell receptor beta chains from one sample sequenced in a study of monozygotic twins with inflammatory bowel disease. TCRdb reprocessed the 5' RACE reads and stores each CDR3 protein as one record, lacking DNA. The specimen's table records more than 300,000 distinct CDR3 sequences. Specimen: blood. The source is a human donor with ulcerative colitis or Crohn's disease, or a healthy co-twin of an affected twin (not recorded which).

The chain is built from TRBV10-3 and TRBJ1-5; TCRdb's D gene call, TRBD1, goes unchecked for lack of DNA. Germline V gene lookup returns CDR1 ENHRY and CDR2 SYGVKD. CDR3 length: 14 residues. The CDR3 sequence is CAISESPGNQPQHF.

The chain is built from TRBV12-3 or TRBV12-4 and TRBJ2-3; TCRdb selects TRBD1, and the lack of DNA leaves this call unchecked. The CDR3 spans 17 residues. CDR3 in amino acids: CASSSKGQGVRADTQYF.

The chain carries TRBV6-5 and TRBJ2-3. Germline loops: CDR1 MNHEY, CDR2 SVGAGI. The CDR3 consists of 15 residues. The CDR3 here is CASSSLGGESDTQYF.

The chain has TRBV27 and TRBJ2-3; TCRdb reports TRBD1, a call that lacks DNA to check it against. The V gene's germline CDR1 is MNHEY and CDR2 SMNVEV (reference sequence). The CDR3 is 14 residues long. The CDR3 spells CASSRDRGKDTQYF.

The chain recombines TRBV28 with TRBJ2-1; TCRdb calls TRBD1, which cannot be checked without DNA. From germline, CDR1 is MDHEN and CDR2 SYDVKM. The CDR3 is 13 residues long. CDR3 residues: CASSFAAGPEQFF.

The genes are TRBV19 and TRBJ1-5; absent DNA, TCRdb's TRBD1 call cannot be checked. The CDR3 runs 13 residues. The germline CDR1 and CDR2 sequences are LNHDA and SQIVND (reference sequence). The chain's CDR3 is CASEQDRRQPQHF.

V is TRBV19 and J is TRBJ1-2. This CDR3 has 14 residues. The V gene's germline CDR1 is LNHDA and CDR2 SQIVND (reference sequence). CDR3 residues: CASSRDRDHYGYTF.

The V gene is TRBV18, the J gene TRBJ1-1. The CDR3 has 15 amino acids. Per the germline V gene, CDR1 is KGHSH and CDR2 is LQKENI. The CDR3 protein is CASSPDHLSNTEAFF.

This chain joins TRBV5-1 and TRBJ1-1; the TCRdb call, TRBD1, lacks DNA for checking. The CDR3 is 14 residues long. The germline V gene has CDR1 SGHRS and CDR2 YFSETQ. The CDR3 spells CASSPAGQNTEAFF.